Below, 2 T cell receptor beta chains from the same sample are listed, as sequenced in a study of tumor-infiltrating lymphocytes in primary liver carcinoma. A primer in the constant region served to generate TCR beta cDNA from 450 to 600 ng of total RNA. A slightly modified ARM-PCR protocol with three nested multiplex PCR rounds produced these TCR beta libraries. Running 9 to 11 cycles apiece, the first two PCR rounds relied on TRBV1-TRBV30 forward primers together with a C-beta reverse primer. In TCRdb, the multiplex PCR reads were re-called with MiXCR into one record per CDR3 protein. The repertoire holds 150,000 to 200,000 distinct CDR3 sequences, with approximately 86% as singletons. Each 20-30 mg portion of unsorted bulk tissue served as the source for co-extraction of RNA and DNA. The sequenced sample was tumor tissue from primary liver carcinoma. These receptors came from a middle-aged man with primary liver carcinoma and hepatitis B virus infection.

As for this clonotype: One end of the junction is discordant with germline, which a read error may explain. J is TRBJ2-1 and V is TRBV4-3; D may be TRBD2 (5 bases). CDR3 length: 16 amino acids. Germline CDR1 LGHNA, CDR2 YSLEER. CDR3 in DNA: TGCGGCAGCGGCCAAGATAGCAGGCCAGCCTACAATGAGCAGTTCTTC. It codes for CGSGQDSRPAYNEQFF.

Ten or more counts support this clonotype. This chain connects TRBV5-1 to TRBJ2-7; 13 bases match TRBD2. Germline CDR1 SGHRS, CDR2 YFSETQ. V dropped 5 bases and J dropped 3; count of bases not matched to a gene: 2. The CDR3 loop spans 14 amino acids. This CDR3 reads CASRGTSGIYEQYF. The CDR3 DNA reads as TGCGCCAGCAGAGGGACTAGCGGGATCTACGAGCAGTACTTC.